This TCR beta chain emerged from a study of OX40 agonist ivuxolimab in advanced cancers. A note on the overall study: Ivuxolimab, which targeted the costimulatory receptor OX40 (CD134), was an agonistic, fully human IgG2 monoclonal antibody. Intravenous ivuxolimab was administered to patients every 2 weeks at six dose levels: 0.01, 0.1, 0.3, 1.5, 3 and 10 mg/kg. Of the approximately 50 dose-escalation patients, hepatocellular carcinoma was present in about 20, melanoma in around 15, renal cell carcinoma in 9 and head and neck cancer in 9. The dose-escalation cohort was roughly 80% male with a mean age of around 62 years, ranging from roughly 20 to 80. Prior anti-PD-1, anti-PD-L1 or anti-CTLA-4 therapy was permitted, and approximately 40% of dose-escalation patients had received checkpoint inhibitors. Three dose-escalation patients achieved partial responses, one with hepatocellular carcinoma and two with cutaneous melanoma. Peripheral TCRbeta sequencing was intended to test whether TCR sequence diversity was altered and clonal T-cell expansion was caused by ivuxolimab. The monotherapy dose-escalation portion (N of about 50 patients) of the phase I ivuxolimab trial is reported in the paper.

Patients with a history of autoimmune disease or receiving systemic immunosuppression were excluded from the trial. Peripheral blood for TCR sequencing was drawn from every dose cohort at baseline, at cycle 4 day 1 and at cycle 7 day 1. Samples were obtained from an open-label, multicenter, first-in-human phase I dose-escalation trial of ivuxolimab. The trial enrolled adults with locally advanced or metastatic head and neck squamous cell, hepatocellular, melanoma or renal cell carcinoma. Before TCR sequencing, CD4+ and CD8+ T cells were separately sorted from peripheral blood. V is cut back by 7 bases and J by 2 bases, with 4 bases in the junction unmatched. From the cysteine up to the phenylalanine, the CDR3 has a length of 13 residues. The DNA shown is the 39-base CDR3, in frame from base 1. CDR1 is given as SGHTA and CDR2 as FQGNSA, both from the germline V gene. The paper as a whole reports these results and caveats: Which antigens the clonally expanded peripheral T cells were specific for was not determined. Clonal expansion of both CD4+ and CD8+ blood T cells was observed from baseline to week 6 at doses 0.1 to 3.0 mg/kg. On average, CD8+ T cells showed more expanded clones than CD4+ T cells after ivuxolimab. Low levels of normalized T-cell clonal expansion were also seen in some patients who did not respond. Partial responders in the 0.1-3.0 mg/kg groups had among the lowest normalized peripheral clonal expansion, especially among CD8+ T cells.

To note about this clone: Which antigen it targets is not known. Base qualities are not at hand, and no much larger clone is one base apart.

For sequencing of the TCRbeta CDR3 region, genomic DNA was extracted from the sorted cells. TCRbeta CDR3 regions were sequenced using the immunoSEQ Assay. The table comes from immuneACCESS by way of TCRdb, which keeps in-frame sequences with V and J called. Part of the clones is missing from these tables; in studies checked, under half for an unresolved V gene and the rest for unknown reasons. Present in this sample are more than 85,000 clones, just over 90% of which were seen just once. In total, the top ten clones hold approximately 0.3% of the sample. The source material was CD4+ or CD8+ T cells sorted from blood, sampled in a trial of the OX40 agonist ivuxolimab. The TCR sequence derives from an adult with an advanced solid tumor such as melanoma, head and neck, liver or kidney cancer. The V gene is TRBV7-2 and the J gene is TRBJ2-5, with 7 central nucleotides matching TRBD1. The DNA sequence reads TGTGCCAGCAACAGGGGTACTCAAGAGACCCAGTACTTC. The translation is CASNRGTQETQYF.